Following are 20 T cell receptor beta chains from one sample sequenced in a study of T cell responses to AZD1222 COVID-19 vaccine. Here immunoSEQ multiplex PCR was the method, and the copy in TCRdb shows in-frame clones only, minus some. The sample carries 150,000 to 200,000 clones, about 90% recorded once. Sequenced here: peripheral blood, sampled 28 days after the second AZD1222 dose. These receptors all stem from an adult who received the AZD1222 COVID-19 vaccine.

This clone appeared a single time. A junction boundary mismatches the germline segment, possibly from a read error. The DNA for the CDR3 is TGTGCCGGCAGTTCCCGGGACGGGTACGAGCAGTACTTC. Its translation: CAGSSRDGYEQYF. This chain joins TRBV28 and TRBJ2-7, with D perhaps given as TRBD1 or TRBD2 (5 bases each). Germline V gene sequence: CDR1 MDHEN, CDR2 SYDVKM. This CDR3 contains 13 residues.

This clone was seen a handful of times. The CDR3 nucleotides are TGTGCCATCAGTGGGGGACTTAGACAGGCCCTCTCCTACGAGCAGTACTTC. Translating it yields CAISGGLRQALSYEQYF. This chain uses TRBV10-3 with TRBJ2-7; D may match TRBD1 or TRBD2 (6 bases each). Trimming stripped 4 bases from V and 0 bases from J, with 19 bases between. Germline-derived CDR1 and CDR2 are ENHRY and SYGVKD. CDR3 length: 17 amino acids.

The table lists this clone with a count of one. The chain is built from TRBV7-6 and TRBJ1-5; D unresolved. Germline V gene lookup returns CDR1 SGHVS and CDR2 FNYEAQ. Trimming cost V 0 bases and J 1 base, with 7 bases left between them. The length of the CDR3 is 15 residues. CDR3 DNA: TGTGCCAGCAGCTTAGCGCCAGAGAGCAATCAGCCCCAGCATTTT. This sequence encodes CASSLAPESNQPQHF.

The chain uses TRBV30 and TRBJ1-3; D is uncertain. Trimming pared 0 bases from V and 6 bases from J, leaving 21 bases between. Germline CDR1 GTSNPN, CDR2 SVGIG (reference sequence). The CDR3 has 17 amino acids. Here the CDR3 reads CAWSVRVPSPLLNTIYF. The DNA of the CDR3 is TGTGCCTGGAGTGTACGGGTCCCATCACCCCTTTTAAACACCATATATTTT.

The chain has TRBV30 and TRBJ1-6, with D unclear. The V and J ends lost 7 bases and 6 bases respectively, with 13 bases between them. Germline CDR1 is GTSNPN and CDR2 is SVGIG (reference sequence). The CDR3 is made up of 13 amino acids. The CDR3 DNA follows: TGTGCCTCCCCGGCGGGAGCTAATTCACCCCTCCACTTT. Translating gives CASPAGANSPLHF. The whole variable domain, filled in from reference TRBV30 and TRBJ1-6, reads SQTIHQWPATLVQPVGSPLSLECTVEGTSNPNLYWYRQAAGRGLQLLFYSVGIGQISSEVPQNLSASRPQDRQFILSSKKLLLSDSGFYLCASPAGANSPLHFGNGTRLTVT.

A single count supports this clone. This rearrangement joins TRBV18 to TRBJ2-1; 13 bases fit TRBD2. Germline CDR1 and CDR2: KGHSH and LQKENI. The CDR3 contains 18 residues. Trimming took 3 bases from V and 0 from J; bases not matched to a gene: 5. The CDR3 region is CASSPGLAGRSSYNEQFF. DNA of the CDR3: TGTGCCAGCTCACCGGGACTAGCGGGGAGAAGCTCCTACAATGAGCAGTTCTTC.

This chain joins TRBV5-6 and TRBJ2-1, with D possibly TRBD2 on 5 matching bases. Germline CDR1 is SGHDT and CDR2 is YYEEEE. V was cut by 4 bases and J by 0 bases, with 17 bases left in between. CDR3 size: 17 residues. The DNA of the CDR3 is TGTGCCAGCAGCCGTACGGAGGACCGGAGCTCCTACAATGAGCAGTTCTTC. Its translation: CASSRTEDRSSYNEQFF.

The chain couples TRBV18 to TRBJ2-7, with D tentatively TRBD1 (5 bases). The V gene lost 0 bases and the J gene lost 7 bases, with 10 bases spanning the gap. The V gene's germline CDR1 is KGHSH and CDR2 LQKENI. This CDR3 region has 13 residues. This CDR3 is CASSPPPPGEQYF. In nucleotides, the CDR3 is TGTGCCAGCTCACCACCTCCCCCAGGGGAGCAGTACTTC.

The chain has TRBV5-1 and TRBJ2-3; a possible D gene is TRBD1 (6 bases). V was trimmed by 0 bases and J by 3 bases, leaving 8 bases between them. CDR1 is SGHRS, CDR2 YFSETQ, per germline. This CDR3 comprises 14 residues. DNA of the CDR3: TGCGCCAGCAGCTTGGGACAGGATACAGATACGCAGTATTTT. Translating it yields CASSLGQDTDTQYF. The variable domain in full, completed from reference TRBV5-1 and TRBJ2-3, reads KAGVTQTPRYLIKTRGQQVTLSCSPISGHRSVSWYQQTPGQGLQFLFEYFSETQRNKGNFPGRFSGRQFSNSRSEMNVSTLELGDSALYLCASSLGQDTDTQYFGPGTRLTVL.

The chain uses TRBV3-1 (or the pseudogene TRBV3-2) and TRBJ2-7; 8 bases line up with TRBD2. Germline-derived CDR1 and CDR2 are LGHDT and YNNKEL (reference sequence). The CDR3 sequence is 15 residues long. The junction had 7 bases not matched to a gene; V was cut back by 4 bases and J by 2 bases. CDR3 DNA: TGTGCCAGCAGCCGGTTTAGCGGGGATCCCTACGAGCAGTACTTC. It encodes CASSRFSGDPYEQYF.

This chain links TRBV7-2 with TRBJ1-2; 9 positions agree with TRBD1. V lost 6 bases and J lost 5; bases outside the gene matches: 7. The CDR3 is 14 residues long. Germline V gene sequence: CDR1 SGHTA, CDR2 FQGNSA. In DNA form, the CDR3 reads TGTGCCAGCAGAAGGGACAGGGAGATTTATGGCTACACCTTC. Encoded protein: CASRRDREIYGYTF.

The chain uses TRBV27 and TRBJ2-3, with TRBD2 as a possible D gene (5 bases). CDR1 and CDR2 (germline): MNHEY, SMNVEV (reference sequence). V lost 2 bases to trimming and J lost 6 bases, with 9 bases between them. The CDR3 is 13 amino acids. The CDR3 region has the DNA TGTGCCAGCAGTTTACGGGAATCCGATACGCAGTATTTT. This codes for CASSLRESDTQYF.

As for this clone: The same CDR3 can be traced to other DNA sequences in this sample. The gene calls are TRBV12-3 or TRBV12-4 and TRBJ2-5; D unclear. The V gene lost 2 bases and the J gene lost 5 bases, with 3 bases spanning the gap. The CDR3 runs to 11 residues. The CDR3 coding sequence is TGTGCCAGCAGTTTAATGGAGACCCAGTACTTC. This codes for CASSLMETQYF.

This clone was observed a handful of times. The chain links TRBV7-9 to TRBJ1-4; D gene ambiguous. This CDR3 region has 15 residues. Germline V gives CDR1 SEHNR, CDR2 FQNEAQ (reference sequence). The germline V and J ends were trimmed by 5 bases and 0 bases, with 10 bases remaining between them. The DNA for the CDR3 is TGTGCCAGCAGCGTCTGGGGAACAACTAATGAAAAACTGTTTTTT. Its protein product is CASSVWGTTNEKLFF.

The J gene is TRBJ2-1, the V gene TRBV29-1, with D possibly TRBD2 on 6 matching bases. The germline CDR1 and CDR2 sequences are SQVTM and ANQGSEA. Between the trimmed V and J ends, which lost 3 bases and 1 base, there was a span of 10 bases. The CDR3 runs 14 residues. The CDR3 nucleotides read TGCAGCGTTGATGCGGGGTTTTCCTACAATGAGCAGTTCTTC. Protein: CSVDAGFSYNEQFF.

The CDR3 loop is CASSLGGSWETQYF. In nucleotides, the CDR3 is TGTGCCAGCAGCTTAGGCGGGAGTTGGGAGACCCAGTACTTC. The chain couples TRBV7-3 to TRBJ2-5; 7 nucleotides align to TRBD2. CDR3 length equals 14 residues. Germline V gene data show CDR1 as SGHTA and CDR2 as FQGTGA. Germline trimming cut 2 bases from V and 5 bases from J; bases unmatched to any gene: 5.

This clone is a singleton in its sample. The chain combines TRBV30 with TRBJ1-2; the D gene is possibly TRBD1 (6 bases). CDR3 size: 13 residues. Trimming pared 2 bases from V and 7 bases from J, leaving 14 bases between. CDR1 and CDR2 from the germline V gene are GTSNPN and SVGIG (reference sequence). The CDR3 here is CAWSRQGYSGYTF. The CDR3 bases are TGTGCCTGGAGTCGTCAGGGGTATTCTGGCTACACCTTC.

The sample holds one count of this clone. The rearrangement uses TRBV3-1 (or the pseudogene TRBV3-2) and TRBJ1-5; perhaps TRBD1 as D (5 bases). The CDR3 covers 17 residues. Trimming stripped 0 bases from V and 6 bases from J, with 18 bases between. Per germline, CDR1 LGHDT and CDR2 YNNKEL (reference sequence). CDR3 in amino acids: CASSQDTGTLGGQPQHF. CDR3 nucleotides: TGTGCCAGCAGCCAAGATACCGGGACCCTGGGAGGTCAGCCCCAGCATTTT.

The chain links TRBV28 to TRBJ2-4; 7 bases align to TRBD2. V trimming: 2 bases; J trimming: 0 bases; junction bases outside the gene matches: 16. The CDR3 extends over 20 amino acids. Germline V CDR1 and CDR2: MDHEN, SYDVKM. CDR3 residues: CASSLGGRGTLTRAKNIQYF. The CDR3 region has the DNA TGTGCCAGCAGTTTAGGGGGGAGGGGTACCCTAACCCGAGCCAAAAACATTCAGTACTTC.

The V call is TRBV3-1 (or the pseudogene TRBV3-2), the J call TRBJ1-5; TRBD1 might be the D (5 bases). This CDR3 has 15 amino acids. Germline V gene lookup returns CDR1 LGHDT and CDR2 YNNKEL (reference sequence). Trimming stripped 2 bases from V and 7 bases from J, with 15 bases between. The CDR3 DNA reads as TGTGCCAGCAGCCAAATGGGGACCCAAGCCCAGCCCCAGCATTTT. It yields the protein CASSQMGTQAQPQHF.